A selection of T cell receptor beta chains follows, all from one sample in a study of T cells in Graves' hyperthyroidism and ophthalmopathy. TCRdb used MiXCR to reprocess the multiplex PCR reads, holding one entry per CDR3 protein. Found here are some 560,000 distinct CDR3 sequences, less than 20% of them singletons; the top ten hold about 7%. The sample was blood. These receptors all come from a woman aged 25 to 45 with Graves' hyperthyroidism. Both conserved end residues are part of each CDR3. D genes are given only for firm matches. Not all rows give a size; the values are once, few, many and, for expanded clones, a class.

TRBD1 | TRBJ2-7 | TRBV9 | NA | CASSVEGQSYEQYF | TGTGCCAGCAGCGTAGAGGGACAGAGCTACGAGCAGTACTTC
TRBD2 | TRBJ2-2 | TRBV12-3/TRBV12-4 | many | CASTLLLAGGTGELFF | TGTGCCAGCACTTTATTACTAGCGGGAGGCACCGGGGAGCTGTTTTTT
TRBD1 | TRBJ1-5 | TRBV28 | few | CASRASGQGAQQPQHF | TGTGCCAGCAGGGCCTCGGGACAGGGGGCGCAACAGCCCCAGCATTTT
NA | TRBJ2-3 | TRBV10-3 | NA | CAISESIGEDTQYF | TGTGCCATCAGTGAGTCGATTGGGGAAGATACGCAGTATTTT
TRBD1 | TRBJ1-5 | TRBV28 | few | CASSLTDRYYSNQPQHF | TGTGCCAGCAGTTTGACGGACAGGTATTATAGCAATCAGCCCCAGCATTTT
TRBD1 | TRBJ2-2 | TRBV27 | NA | CASSPLQGTVNTGELFF | TGTGCCAGCAGTCCTCTCCAAGGGACAGTAAACACCGGGGAGCTGTTTTTT
NA | TRBJ1-3 | TRBV29-1 | few | CSVVGGGGGNTIYF | TGCAGCGTTGTCGGAGGGGGTGGTGGAAACACCATATATTTT
TRBD1 | TRBJ1-1 | TRBV12-5 | few | CASGPTDWTGNTEAFF | TGTGCTAGTGGTCCGACAGACTGGACAGGGAACACTGAAGCTTTCTTT
TRBD2 | TRBJ2-7 | TRBV20-1 | many | CSAGVAGIDEEQYF | TGCAGTGCTGGTGTAGCGGGCATCGATGAGGAGCAGTACTTC
NA | TRBJ1-4 | TRBV14 | few | CASSQAGAKLFF | TGTGCCAGCAGCCAAGCAGGGGCTAAACTGTTTTTT
NA | TRBJ1-3 | TRBV11-2 | NA | CASSWSWGPPDSGNTIYF | TGTGCCAGCAGTTGGTCTTGGGGGCCTCCTGACTCTGGAAACACCATATATTTT
TRBD2 | TRBJ2-3 | TRBV7-6 | many | CASSLDETGLASQYF | TGTGCCAGCAGCTTAGACGAAACAGGACTAGCATCGCAGTATTTT
TRBD2 | TRBJ2-7 | TRBV6-1 | few | CASSRTSGRTGHEQYF | TGTGCCAGCAGCCGGACTAGCGGGAGGACGGGCCACGAGCAGTACTTC
NA | TRBJ1-3 | TRBV19 | NA | CASSTRVGNTIYF | TGTGCCAGTAGTACCCGAGTGGGAAACACCATATATTTT
TRBD2 | TRBJ2-5 | TRBV12-3/TRBV12-4 | few | CASSTTLAGLKETQYF | TGTGCCAGCAGTACTACACTAGCGGGACTCAAAGAGACCCAGTACTTC
TRBD1 | TRBJ1-6 | TRBV7-9 | few | CASSLETGENSPLHF | TGTGCCAGCAGCTTAGAGACAGGGGAGAATTCACCCCTCCACTTT
TRBD1 | TRBJ2-1 | TRBV4-2 | NA | CASSQVQGASSYNEQFF | TGTGCCAGCAGCCAAGTTCAGGGGGCGAGCTCCTACAATGAGCAGTTCTTC
TRBD1 | TRBJ2-5 | TRBV18 | few | CASSPATGKETQYF | TGTGCCAGCTCACCTGCGACAGGGAAAGAGACCCAGTACTTC
TRBD2 | TRBJ2-1 | TRBV9 | NA | CASSVGSGDYNEQFF | TGTGCCAGCAGCGTAGGAAGCGGGGACTACAATGAGCAGTTCTTC
NA | TRBJ2-3 | TRBV12-3/TRBV12-4 | many | CASTRELSTDTQYF | TGTGCCAGCACCAGGGAGTTGAGCACAGATACGCAGTATTTT
TRBD1 | TRBJ2-7 | TRBV6-1 | few | CASVNDKTGADYEQYF | TGTGCCAGCGTGAACGATAAAACAGGGGCAGACTACGAGCAGTACTTC
TRBD1 | TRBJ1-2 | TRBV19 | NA | CASSPTGIGGYTF | TGTGCCAGTAGCCCGACAGGGATCGGTGGCTACACCTTC
TRBD2 | TRBJ2-3 | TRBV7-2 | few | CASSLTTLTSGGGGTQYF | TGTGCCAGCAGCTTAACCACCCTGACTAGCGGTGGGGGAGGTACGCAGTATTTT
NA | TRBJ2-7 | TRBV12-3/TRBV12-4 | many | CASSLGTGWYEQYF | TGTGCCAGCAGTTTAGGTACAGGATGGTACGAGCAGTACTTC
TRBD1 | TRBJ1-2 | TRBV30 | many | CAWSVRTGFGYTF | TGTGCCTGGAGTGTAAGGACAGGGTTTGGCTACACCTTC
TRBD2 | TRBJ2-3 | TRBV20-1 | many | CSAGKLASSSTDTQYF | TGCAGTGCTGGGAAACTAGCGTCCTCTAGCACAGATACGCAGTATTTT
TRBD2 | TRBJ2-7 | TRBV11-1 | many | CASSSGLRGKQYF | TGTGCCAGCAGCTCGGGACTACGAGGCAAGCAGTACTTC
NA | TRBJ2-3 | TRBV4-1 | few | CASSQRGPSFPSNTDTQYF | TGCGCCAGCAGCCAACGCGGCCCGAGTTTTCCTAGTAACACAGATACGCAGTATTTT